The 27 T cell receptor beta chains presented below share a single source sample, sequenced in a study of OX40 agonist ivuxolimab in advanced cancers. The repertoire was sequenced with immunoSEQ multiplex PCR; TCRdb's copy has only in-frame clones and lacks some. The table has around 95,000 clones, roughly 88% seen once; the top ten hold approximately 0.7%. The sequenced sample was CD4+ or CD8+ T cells sorted from blood, obtained in a trial of the OX40 agonist ivuxolimab. All receptors derive from an adult with an advanced solid tumor such as melanoma, head and neck, liver or kidney cancer.

The V gene is TRBV7-9, the J gene TRBJ2-7, with D possibly TRBD2 on 5 matching bases. Trimming shortened V by 2 bases and J by 6 bases, and 11 bases separated the two germline ends. The CDR3 is 13 residues long. Germline V gives CDR1 SEHNR, CDR2 FQNEAQ (reference sequence). The CDR3 reads CASSLTGLGEQYF. The CDR3 nucleotides read TGTGCCAGCAGCTTAACGGGGTTGGGCGAGCAGTACTTC.

V gene TRBV6-1 combines with J gene TRBJ1-2, with no clear D. Deletions cut 0 bases from V and 8 bases from J, with 4 bases between. The CDR3 has 11 amino acids. The germline V gene has CDR1 MNHNS and CDR2 SASEGT. DNA of the CDR3: TGTGCCAGCAGTGAAGCGAAGGGCTACACCTTC. It is translated as CASSEAKGYTF.

This chain links TRBV5-4 with TRBJ2-1; no definite D call. Between the trimmed V and J ends, which lost 0 bases and 7 bases, there was a span of 14 bases. Germline V gene lookup returns CDR1 SGHNT and CDR2 YYREEE (reference sequence). There are 15 residues in the CDR3. CDR3 protein: CASSLATGLWNEQFF. In DNA form, the CDR3 reads TGTGCCAGCAGCTTGGCAACGGGCCTCTGGAATGAGCAGTTCTTC.

The V and J genes are TRBV19 and TRBJ2-7; 8 bases are shared with TRBD1. CDR3 size: 15 residues. V lost 4 bases, J lost 7 bases, and 12 bases stayed unmatched. From germline, CDR1 is LNHDA and CDR2 SQIVND (reference sequence). The CDR3 here is CASSRNPGTGEEQYF. CDR3 DNA: TGTGCCAGTAGTAGAAACCCCGGGACAGGAGAGGAGCAGTACTTC.

The chain carries TRBV10-3 and TRBJ2-3; D is unresolved. This CDR3 is 13 amino acids long. V was cut by 10 bases and J by 0 bases, with 11 bases left in between. CDR1 is ENHRY, CDR2 SYGVKD, per germline. The CDR3 nucleotides read TGTGCCACCGTACAGACTAGCACAGATACGCAGTATTTT. The encoded protein is CATVQTSTDTQYF.

The chain uses TRBV7-9 and TRBJ2-2, with 7 nucleotides matching TRBD1. This CDR3 spans 14 amino acids. CDR1 is SEHNR and CDR2 is FQNEAQ in the germline V gene (reference sequence). Losses at the gene ends were 5 bases for V and 5 bases for J; bases not matched to a gene: 5. For the CDR3, the DNA is TGTGCCAGCAGCGACGACAGGGCAACCGGGGAGCTGTTTTTT. Translating gives CASSDDRATGELFF.

J is TRBJ2-5 and V is TRBV4-1; D is undetermined. The DNA matches TRBJ2-7 better at its end, which makes the J call doubtful. Germline lookup yields CDR1 MGHRA and CDR2 YSYEKL. This CDR3 has 16 amino acids. In DNA form, the CDR3 reads TGCGCCAGCAGCCAAGTATTCGGCGCTCCGTTCTACGAGCAGTACTTC. It translates to CASSQVFGAPFYEQYF.

Points on this clone: This sample also contains other DNA sequences that code for the same CDR3. The rearrangement uses TRBV5-1 and TRBJ1-1; D is possibly TRBD1 (5 bases). The CDR3 runs to 14 residues. In germline, CDR1 is SGHRS, CDR2 YFSETQ. The ends were cut back, 3 bases at V and 3 bases at J, with 12 bases in the middle. CDR3 region: CASSSQGGDTEAFF. The CDR3 DNA reads as TGCGCCAGCAGCTCCCAGGGTGGGGACACTGAAGCTTTCTTT.

The rearrangement links TRBV27 to TRBJ1-1; TRBD1 matches at 8 bases. The length of the CDR3 is 15 residues. Germline CDR1 and CDR2: MNHEY and SMNVEV (reference sequence). V shed 6 bases, J shed 3 bases, and the junction held 9 bases outside the gene matches. The CDR3 DNA reads TGTGCCAGCAGGGACAGGGTTGATTCTGACACTGAAGCTTTCTTT. Residues: CASRDRVDSDTEAFF.

The gene calls are TRBV5-4 and TRBJ2-2; possible D gene TRBD2, 6 bases. The length of the CDR3 is 15 residues. Trimming cost V 2 bases and J 10 bases, with 18 bases left between them. Looked up from germline, CDR1 is SGHNT and CDR2 is YYREEE (reference sequence). CDR3 in DNA: TGTGCCAGCAGCTTCCCTAGCGACAGAGCAGCGGAGCTGTTTTTT. Protein sequence: CASSFPSDRAAELFF.

CDR3 DNA: TGTGCCACAGACAGGCCTGGATACTCTGGGGCCAACGTCCTGACTTTC. It translates to CATDRPGYSGANVLTF. The rearrangement links TRBV15 to TRBJ2-6; maybe TRBD1 (6 bases). CDR1 is LNHNV and CDR2 is YYDKDF in the germline V gene (reference sequence). V was cut by 9 bases and J by 0 bases, with 15 bases left in between. This CDR3 has 16 amino acids.

The chain joins TRBV5-1 to TRBJ2-1; no clear D gene. Germline V gene sequence: CDR1 SGHRS, CDR2 YFSETQ. This CDR3 spans 15 amino acids. V was shortened by 4 bases and J by 4 bases, with 15 bases between the two germline ends. The CDR3 region has the DNA TGCGCCAGCAGCCTGGTGAAGACACAATACAATGAGCAGTTCTTC. Protein sequence: CASSLVKTQYNEQFF.

This chain connects TRBV7-8 to TRBJ2-7; 11 nucleotides match TRBD2. Trimming cost V 0 bases and J 4 bases; bases outside gene matches: 5. Germline V gene sequence: CDR1 SGHVS, CDR2 FQNEAQ. The CDR3 is made up of 16 amino acids. The CDR3 is CASSLAASGGSYEQYF. CDR3 sequence (DNA): TGTGCCAGCAGCTTAGCGGCTAGCGGGGGGAGTTACGAGCAGTACTTC.

V usage is TRBV5-1 and J usage is TRBJ2-2, with D possibly TRBD1 on 6 matching bases. Trimming took 4 bases from V and 0 from J, leaving 16 bases between them. Germline V gives CDR1 SGHRS, CDR2 YFSETQ. There are 17 residues in the CDR3. DNA for the CDR3: TGCGCCAGCAGCCAAGAACGAACAGGGCCGAACACCGGGGAGCTGTTTTTT. Its translation is CASSQERTGPNTGELFF.

J is TRBJ1-1 and V is TRBV7-2; possible D gene TRBD1, 5 bases. Trimming took 5 bases from V and 6 from J, leaving 13 bases between them. Germline CDR1 reads SGHTA; CDR2 reads FQGNSA. The CDR3 contains 13 residues. CDR3: CASSAYLGPEAFF. The DNA of the CDR3 is TGTGCCAGCAGCGCATACTTGGGGCCTGAAGCTTTCTTT.

This clone was recorded only once. The chain combines TRBV7-9 with TRBJ2-1, with 9 bases identical to TRBD1. Germline loops: CDR1 SEHNR, CDR2 FQNEAQ (reference sequence). Trimming cost V 5 bases and J 0 bases; bases outside gene matches: 11. The CDR3 runs 18 residues. The CDR3 DNA sequence: TGTGCCAGCAGCGAGGAGCCGGGACAGGGATTCTCCTACAATGAGCAGTTCTTC. This gives the protein CASSEEPGQGFSYNEQFF.

The chain has TRBV5-1 and TRBJ2-1; D ambiguous. Trimming took off 5 bases at V and 0 bases at J, with 12 bases between the two ends. Germline CDR1 and CDR2: SGHRS and YFSETQ. The CDR3 is 15 residues long. CDR3 coding DNA: TGCGCCAGCAGTTTAGCTGATAGCTCCTACAATGAGCAGTTCTTC. It is translated as CASSLADSSYNEQFF.

In this sample, this clone turned up a few times. This chain joins TRBV19 and TRBJ2-5; D might be TRBD1 or TRBD2, each matching 6 bases. This CDR3 has 17 amino acids. Trimming cost V 6 bases and J 4 bases, with 24 bases left between them. CDR1 is LNHDA and CDR2 is SQIVND in the germline V gene (reference sequence). CDR3 sequence: CASSRWGLGRGGETQYF. As DNA, the CDR3 is TGTGCCAGTAGCCGATGGGGACTTGGCAGGGGTGGAGAGACCCAGTACTTC.

The CDR3, as DNA: TGTGCCAGCAGCTCCCTCGGGTCCTTGGAGCAGTACTTC. This encodes CASSSLGSLEQYF. The J gene is TRBJ2-7, the V gene TRBV7-9; D unclear. Germline values: CDR1 SEHNR, CDR2 FQNEAQ (reference sequence). V was cut by 4 bases and J by 7 bases, with 14 bases left in between. This CDR3 contains 13 residues. Complete variable domain (other parts from reference TRBV7-9 and TRBJ2-7): DTGVSQNPRHKITKRGQNVTFRCDPISEHNRLYWYRQTLGQGPEFLTYFQNEAQLEKSRLLSDRFSAERPKGSFSTLEIQRTEQGDSAMYLCASSSLGSLEQYFGPGTRLTVT.

This chain links TRBV19 with TRBJ1-5; D remains ambiguous. V lost 5 bases and J lost 4, with 9 bases in between. This CDR3 has 13 residues. Germline CDR1 and CDR2: LNHDA and SQIVND (reference sequence). Written as DNA, the CDR3 is TGTGCCAGTAGTCGGCAGGTTAATCAGCCCCAGCATTTT. The encoded protein is CASSRQVNQPQHF.

This rearrangement joins TRBV2 to TRBJ2-3; 7 positions agree with TRBD1. This CDR3 region has 12 residues. Trimming at V came to 3 bases and at J to 8 bases, leaving 2 bases not matched to a gene. Germline CDR1 SNHLY, CDR2 FYNNEI. CDR3 nucleotides: TGTGCCAGCAGTGACCGACAGGGTACGCAGTATTTT. This encodes CASSDRQGTQYF.

The CDR3 DNA is TGTGCCAGCAGCCTCGGACTAGCCTCCGAGCAGTACTTC. Translated: CASSLGLASEQYF. The chain couples TRBV14 to TRBJ2-7; 8 bases match TRBD2. Trimming removed 4 bases from V and 6 bases from J; junction bases left unmatched: 5. Germline-derived CDR1 and CDR2 are SGHDN and FVKESK. CDR3 length: 13 residues.

Written as DNA, the CDR3 is TGTGCCAGCAGCCGAACAGGGCTCACCGGGGAGCTGTTTTTT. It is translated as CASSRTGLTGELFF. This chain uses TRBV27 with TRBJ2-2, with TRBD1 as a possible D gene (6 bases). V lost 6 bases and J 4 bases, leaving 12 bases between the germline ends. The CDR3 is 14 residues long. Germline CDR1 and CDR2: MNHEY and SMNVEV (reference sequence).

The rearrangement uses TRBV25-1 and TRBJ1-2; 7 bases map to TRBD1. The V gene end was trimmed by 4 bases and the J gene end by 14 bases; junction bases not matched to a gene: 10. The CDR3 is made up of 12 amino acids. Germline V lookup: CDR1 MGHDK, CDR2 SYGVNS. Written as DNA, the CDR3 is TGTGCCAGCAGTGCGGGACAGTTCCTTTTAACCTTC. Its protein product is CASSAGQFLLTF.

The chain carries TRBV4-2 and TRBJ1-2; D not resolved. Germline-derived CDR1 and CDR2 are LGHNA and YNFKEQ. CDR3 length: 18 residues. Trimming pared 0 bases from V and 7 bases from J, leaving 24 bases between. Here the CDR3 DNA reads TGTGCCAGCAGCCAAGATCTCGATGGGTCGGGCCGTTTGGGTGGCTACACCTTC. Translation gives CASSQDLDGSGRLGGYTF.

The chain recombines TRBV6-1 with TRBJ2-7; D might be TRBD1 (6 bases). This CDR3 has 18 amino acids. CDR1 is MNHNS, CDR2 SASEGT, per germline. Trimming removed 1 base from V and 2 bases from J, with 21 bases in between. Here the CDR3 DNA reads TGTGCCAGCAGTGAAGTCAGGGGCGATACCTTTATACCCTACGAGCAGTACTTC. This sequence encodes CASSEVRGDTFIPYEQYF.

The chain links TRBV18 to TRBJ2-3, with 8 bases matching TRBD2. The CDR3 sequence is 14 residues long. Losses at the gene ends were 5 bases for V and 1 base for J; bases not matched to a gene: 2. CDR1 and CDR2 (germline): KGHSH, LQKENI. CDR3 amino acids: CASSTTSGTDTQYF. The CDR3 DNA sequence: TGTGCCAGCTCAACGACTAGCGGCACAGATACGCAGTATTTT.